One sample yielded the 30 T cell receptor beta chains listed below, sequenced in a study of T cell responses to AZD1222 COVID-19 vaccine (dated by TCRdb to the early 2020s). The library came from the immunoSEQ multiplex PCR assay. As stored in TCRdb, this immuneACCESS dataset retains in-frame rearrangements with V and J assigned. A fraction of the clones does not appear; measured against another copy, unresolved V genes explain less than half of the discrepancy, and the remainder lacks a known reason. The sample contains about 140,000 clones, about 92% of them found a single time. The top ten constitute about 5.9% of the sample. The sample's time point label, decoded: about 28 days (+/-7) after the second vaccine dose. The sequencing used peripheral blood, collected 28 days after the second AZD1222 dose. These receptors were collected from an adult who received the AZD1222 COVID-19 vaccine.

This chain connects TRBV7-9 to TRBJ2-7; 8 bases line up with TRBD1. V was pared by 7 bases and J by 3 bases, with 14 bases of the junction left unmatched. CDR3 length equals 16 residues. Germline V CDR1 and CDR2: SEHNR, FQNEAQ (reference sequence). CDR3 coding DNA: TGTGCCAGCACCTTTGGACAGGGCCTAACCCTCTACGAGCAGTACTTC. Its translation: CASTFGQGLTLYEQYF.

The V and J genes are TRBV28 and TRBJ1-1; no definite D call. The germline CDR1 and CDR2 sequences are MDHEN and SYDVKM. The CDR3 loop spans 12 amino acids. The V end lost 6 bases, the J end lost 4 bases, and 9 bases lay between the germline ends. In DNA form, the CDR3 reads TGTGCCAGCAGCCAGGCACCCACTGAAGCTTTCTTT. Translated: CASSQAPTEAFF.

The J gene is TRBJ2-7, the V gene TRBV6-5; D ambiguous. The CDR3 spans 13 residues. Germline lookup yields CDR1 MNHEY and CDR2 SVGAGI. V was shortened by 5 bases and J by 3 bases, with 11 bases between the two germline ends. The CDR3 region is CASSTEAGYEQYF. DNA of the CDR3: TGTGCCAGCAGTACAGAGGCTGGCTACGAGCAGTACTTC.

This chain links TRBV30 with TRBJ2-6; a possible D gene is TRBD1 (5 bases). Trimming removed 0 bases from V and 0 bases from J, with 18 bases in between. The CDR3 consists of 19 residues. Germline CDR1 and CDR2: GTSNPN and SVGIG (reference sequence). For the CDR3, the DNA is TGTGCCTGGAGTGTACAGAAGGGGTACTCAAACTCTGGGGCCAACGTCCTGACTTTC. Translating it yields CAWSVQKGYSNSGANVLTF.

On this clone itself: Other DNA sequences in this specimen translate into the identical CDR3. The gene calls are TRBV7-2 and TRBJ1-2, with a possible D match to TRBD1 (6 bases). CDR3 length equals 14 residues. Germline V lookup: CDR1 SGHTA, CDR2 FQGNSA. V lost 6 bases, J lost 4 bases, and 15 bases lay in between. The chain's CDR3 is CASSPQGQGYGYTF. The DNA for the CDR3 is TGTGCCAGCAGTCCCCAGGGGCAAGGCTATGGCTACACCTTC.

V gene TRBV7-9 combines with J gene TRBJ1-2, with D possibly matching TRBD1 (5 bases). Germline CDR1 is SEHNR and CDR2 is FQNEAQ (reference sequence). This CDR3 is 17 amino acids long. With 1 base removed from V and 6 bases from J, the gap between germline ends came to 21 bases. CDR3 sequence reads: CASSLDVVWRRGDGYTF. CDR3 bases: TGTGCCAGCAGCTTAGACGTCGTTTGGAGGAGGGGAGATGGCTACACCTTC.

The chain combines TRBV5-1 with TRBJ2-5; 14 positions agree with TRBD2. CDR3 length: 16 residues. V lost 4 bases, J lost 5 bases, and 7 bases stayed unmatched. Germline V CDR1 and CDR2: SGHRS, YFSETQ. CDR3 nucleotide sequence: TGCGCCAGCAGCCACTCCGGGACTAGCGGGAGTGAGACCCAGTACTTC. It encodes CASSHSGTSGSETQYF.

The chain links TRBV12-5 to TRBJ2-3; D unclear. Germline loops: CDR1 LGHNT, CDR2 FRNRAP. The CDR3 consists of 11 residues. V lost 6 bases and J lost 5, with 6 bases in between. The CDR3 DNA sequence: TGTGCTAGTGGCCACCTAGATACGCAGTATTTT. Translated: CASGHLDTQYF.

The chain links TRBV27 to TRBJ2-4; D may be TRBD2 (5 bases). V gave up 6 bases and J gave up 10 bases, with 16 bases separating them. CDR1 and CDR2 from the germline V gene are MNHEY and SMNVEV (reference sequence). This CDR3 region has 13 residues. As DNA, the CDR3 is TGTGCCAGCAGCAACGGGGTTCAAGGAATTCAGTACTTC. Protein sequence: CASSNGVQGIQYF.

The CDR3 here is CASSRDRGYEKLFF. CDR3 nucleotides: TGTGCCAGCAGCCGAGACAGGGGGTATGAAAAACTGTTTTTT. The V gene is TRBV7-9, the J gene TRBJ1-4, with 9 nucleotides matching TRBD1. Germline-derived CDR1 and CDR2 are SEHNR and FQNEAQ (reference sequence). CDR3 length equals 14 residues. The trim removed 5 bases at V and 6 bases at J, leaving 4 bases unmatched. The entire variable domain, with the rest obtained from reference TRBV7-9 and TRBJ1-4, is as follows: DTGVSQNPRHKITKRGQNVTFRCDPISEHNRLYWYRQTLGQGPEFLTYFQNEAQLEKSRLLSDRFSAERPKGSFSTLEIQRTEQGDSAMYLCASSRDRGYEKLFFGSGTQLSVL.

V and J are TRBV30 and TRBJ1-3; D is uncertain. The CDR3 has 12 residues. V was cut by 3 bases and J by 4 bases, with 7 bases left in between. The germline V gene encodes CDR1 GTSNPN and CDR2 SVGIG (reference sequence). In nucleotides, the CDR3 is TGTGCCTGGAGGGTGGGAGGAAACACCATATATTTT. Amino acid sequence: CAWRVGGNTIYF.

The chain has TRBV6-2 or TRBV6-3 and TRBJ2-3; 11 bases line up with TRBD2. V dropped 6 bases and J dropped 10; count of bases not matched to a gene: 15. CDR1 is MNHEY and CDR2 is SVGEGT in the germline V gene. This CDR3 spans 16 amino acids. The CDR3 region is CASSHSTSGSQRAQYF. In DNA, the CDR3 is TGTGCCAGCAGCCACAGTACTAGCGGGAGTCAGCGCGCGCAGTATTTT.

The genes are TRBV3-1 (or the pseudogene TRBV3-2) and TRBJ2-7; D perhaps matches TRBD2 (6 bases). CDR1 is LGHDT, CDR2 YNNKEL, per germline (reference sequence). V was clipped by 1 base and J by 13 bases, with 11 bases between them. The CDR3 runs 11 residues. DNA of the CDR3: TGTGCCAGCAGCCAAGGGCTAGCGCAATACTTC. As protein: CASSQGLAQYF.

V usage is TRBV15 and J usage is TRBJ2-5; no definite D call. Germline CDR1 and CDR2: LNHNV and YYDKDF (reference sequence). Trimming left V 0 bases short and J 1 base short, with 3 bases between. The CDR3 is made up of 13 amino acids. CDR3 sequence: CATSRDSQETQYF. The CDR3 DNA is TGTGCCACCAGCAGAGATAGCCAAGAGACCCAGTACTTC.

This chain joins TRBV5-6 and TRBJ2-5; no reliable D call. Germline V gene sequence: CDR1 SGHDT, CDR2 YYEEEE. V lost 2 bases, J lost 14 bases, and 16 bases lay in between. There are 12 residues in the CDR3. The CDR3 loop is CASSFSDLPGYF. The DNA for the CDR3 is TGTGCCAGCAGCTTTTCGGACCTTCCGGGCTACTTC.

The rearrangement joins TRBV18 to TRBJ2-3; TRBD2 matches at 12 bases. Germline loops: CDR1 KGHSH, CDR2 LQKENI. CDR3 length: 17 amino acids. V lost 3 bases to trimming and J lost 0 bases; unmatched junction nucleotides: 4. The CDR3 region has the DNA TGTGCCAGCTCACCGTTTGGGACTAGCGGGAGCACAGATACGCAGTATTTT. Protein sequence: CASSPFGTSGSTDTQYF.

V usage is TRBV28 and J usage is TRBJ2-1, with 7 bases aligning to TRBD1. The CDR3 runs 15 residues. Germline-derived CDR1 and CDR2 are MDHEN and SYDVKM. With 6 bases clipped from V and 2 bases from J, the junction kept 7 bases outside the gene matches. CDR3 loop: CASRAPGTAYNEQFF. CDR3 coding DNA: TGTGCCAGCAGAGCCCCCGGGACAGCCTACAATGAGCAGTTCTTC. Full variable domain (rest looked up from reference TRBV28 and TRBJ2-1): DVKVTQSSRYLVKRTGEKVFLECVQDMDHENMFWYRQDPGLGLRLIYFSYDVKMKEKGDIPEGYSVSREKKERFSLILESASTNQTSMYLCASRAPGTAYNEQFFGPGTRLTVL.

The chain links TRBV7-2 to TRBJ1-4; TRBD1 might be the D (5 bases). The CDR3 spans 16 residues. CDR1 is SGHTA, CDR2 FQGNSA, per germline. V was clipped by 7 bases and J by 4 bases, with 19 bases between them. The CDR3, as DNA: TGTGCCAGCACCCGGGACGGTGGGTTGGGTAATGAAAAACTGTTTTTT. It yields the protein CASTRDGGLGNEKLFF. The whole variable domain, remainder taken from reference TRBV7-2 and TRBJ1-4, is GAGVSQSPSNKVTEKGKDVELRCDPISGHTALYWYRQSLGQGLEFLIYFQGNSAPDKSGLPSDRFSAERTGGSVSTLTIQRTQQEDSAVYLCASTRDGGLGNEKLFFGSGTQLSVL.

This chain links TRBV19 with TRBJ1-6, with D unresolved. The CDR3 spans 17 residues. CDR1 and CDR2 from the germline V gene are LNHDA and SQIVND (reference sequence). Trimming pared 0 bases from V and 5 bases from J, leaving 14 bases between. CDR3 sequence reads: CASSIDRLRRNNSPLHF. The CDR3 DNA is TGTGCCAGTAGTATAGATCGTCTACGGCGAAATAATTCACCCCTCCACTTT.

The chain combines TRBV7-2 with TRBJ2-3; 8 positions match TRBD2. Germline V gives CDR1 SGHTA, CDR2 FQGNSA. J gave up 0 bases and V 5 bases, and 7 bases lay outside the gene matches. The CDR3 is 16 amino acids. DNA for the CDR3: TGTGCCAGCAGCCCAAACCAGCGGGGGAGCACAGATACGCAGTATTTT. Translated, it gives CASSPNQRGSTDTQYF.

The J gene is TRBJ1-5, the V gene TRBV28; D is possibly TRBD1 (5 bases). This CDR3 region has 15 residues. Germline CDR1 is MDHEN and CDR2 is SYDVKM. Trimming shortened V by 1 base and J by 2 bases, and 9 bases separated the two germline ends. CDR3 sequence (DNA): TGTGCCAGCAGTTTATTGTCGGGGCGCAATCAGCCCCAGCATTTT. This sequence encodes CASSLLSGRNQPQHF.

The chain is built from TRBV9 and TRBJ2-2; D gene uncertain. This CDR3 spans 13 amino acids. Per germline, CDR1 SGDLS and CDR2 YYNGEE. The V and J ends lost 4 bases and 6 bases respectively, with 10 bases between them. The CDR3 is CASSPLVSGELFF. CDR3 in DNA: TGTGCCAGCAGCCCCCTCGTCTCCGGGGAGCTGTTTTTT.

V usage is TRBV30 and J usage is TRBJ1-6; TRBD1 matches at 7 bases. Losses at the gene ends were 2 bases for V and 9 bases for J; bases not matched to a gene: 16. The CDR3 runs to 17 residues. The germline CDR1 and CDR2 sequences are GTSNPN and SVGIG (reference sequence). The CDR3 DNA reads TGTGCCTGGAGTCCACGACCGGGGACAGTAGGAGGTTCACCCCTCCACTTT. This gives the protein CAWSPRPGTVGGSPLHF. The full variable domain, completed using reference TRBV30 and TRBJ1-6, is SQTIHQWPATLVQPVGSPLSLECTVEGTSNPNLYWYRQAAGRGLQLLFYSVGIGQISSEVPQNLSASRPQDRQFILSSKKLLLSDSGFYLCAWSPRPGTVGGSPLHFGNGTRLTVT.

This chain links TRBV10-1 with TRBJ2-3; no clear D gene. CDR3 size: 12 residues. Germline assignment: CDR1 WNHNN and CDR2 SYGVQD (reference sequence). Trimming took 6 bases from V and 0 from J, leaving 4 bases between them. CDR3 coding DNA: TGCGCCAGCAGCCAGAGCACAGATACGCAGTATTTT. Residues: CASSQSTDTQYF.

This rearrangement joins TRBV7-9 to TRBJ1-2, with TRBD1 identical over 9 bases. This CDR3 region has 13 residues. The V segment lost 6 bases and the J segment 7 bases; nucleotides outside the gene matches: 6. Germline V lookup: CDR1 SEHNR, CDR2 FQNEAQ (reference sequence). DNA for the CDR3: TGTGCCAGCAGTCGGGACAGGGTGGGTGGCTACACCTTC. It codes for CASSRDRVGGYTF.

CDR3 DNA: TGTGCCAGCAGCACAGAAGCGGGACTCTACAATGAGCAGTTCTTC. Translation gives CASSTEAGLYNEQFF. This sequence joins TRBV7-2 and TRBJ2-1; the match to TRBD2 covers 7 bases. Germline CDR1 SGHTA, CDR2 FQGNSA. Trimming removed 5 bases from V and 3 bases from J; junction bases left unmatched: 7. This CDR3 spans 15 amino acids.

This chain joins TRBV2 and TRBJ1-4; D unclear. CDR1 SNHLY and CDR2 FYNNEI come from the germline V gene. Trimming took 2 bases from V and 8 from J, leaving 9 bases between them. The CDR3 totals 13 residues. The CDR3 DNA sequence: TGTGCCAGCAGTGAACGGGCGGGGGAAAAACTGTTTTTT. Protein product: CASSERAGEKLFF.

This chain connects TRBV1 to TRBJ1-2. TRBV1 is designated a pseudogene. The CDR3 loop spans 13 amino acids. This CDR3 reads CTSALGGKRGYTF. For the CDR3, the DNA is TGCACCAGCGCCCTCGGGGGGAAGCGTGGCTACACCTTC.

The chain employs TRBV2 and TRBJ2-7, with TRBD1 matching over 7 bases. With 6 bases clipped from V and 6 bases from J, the junction kept 11 bases outside the gene matches. The CDR3 runs 14 residues. Germline CDR1 reads SNHLY; CDR2 reads FYNNEI. The CDR3 coding sequence is TGTGCCAGCAGAGCCGGAGACAGGGTGGGCGAGCAGTACTTC. Amino acids: CASRAGDRVGEQYF.

The chain is built from TRBV9 and TRBJ2-3, with D unresolved. Trimming left V 7 bases short and J 1 base short, with 10 bases between. This CDR3 is built from 13 residues. CDR1 is SGDLS and CDR2 is YYNGEE in the germline V gene. The CDR3 coding sequence is TGTGCCAGCGCGTCTGGAGGCACAGATACGCAGTATTTT. This encodes CASASGGTDTQYF.